These 32 T cell receptor beta chains were all obtained from the same sample, sequenced in a study of blood T cell repertoires in COVID-19. Only in-frame clones appear in the TCRdb table, and some are missing; sequencing was by immunoSEQ multiplex PCR. Of 130,000 to 150,000 clones listed, 80% to 90% are singletons. The source material was peripheral blood. These receptor sequences come from a man in his 60s with active or convalescent COVID-19.

The chain links TRBV24-1 to TRBJ1-3; D not certain. V lost 2 bases, J lost 2 bases, and 6 bases lay in between. The CDR3 sequence is 14 residues long. CDR1 and CDR2 from the germline V gene are KGHDR and SFDVKD. The CDR3 loop reads CATSDYAAGNTIYF. CDR3 DNA sequence: TGTGCCACCAGTGATTACGCAGCTGGAAACACCATATATTTT.

About this clone itself: Compared with germline, one end of the junction differs, possibly owing to a read error. CDR3 DNA sequence: TGTGCTAGCAGCTCGGACAGGGAGAACTATGGCTACACCTTC. Translated, it gives CASSSDRENYGYTF. The chain joins TRBV7-7 to TRBJ1-2; 8 nucleotides agree with TRBD1. Germline values: CDR1 SSHAT, CDR2 FNYEAQ (reference sequence). This CDR3 has 14 amino acids.

The gene calls are TRBV10-3 and TRBJ2-1; the D gene is possibly TRBD1 (5 bases). Germline V CDR1 and CDR2: ENHRY, SYGVKD. The CDR3 runs 16 residues. V lost 1 base, J lost 0 bases, and 10 bases lay in between. Here the CDR3 reads CAISELGQGSYNEQFF. In DNA form, the CDR3 reads TGTGCCATCAGTGAGTTAGGGCAGGGCTCCTACAATGAGCAGTTCTTC.

In its sample, this clone was seen a few times. This chain uses TRBV6-6 with TRBJ1-2, with D maybe TRBD1 (6 bases). In germline, CDR1 is MNHNY, CDR2 SVGAGI (reference sequence). Trimming shortened V by 8 bases and J by 6 bases, and 13 bases separated the two germline ends. The CDR3 contains 12 residues. As DNA, the CDR3 is TGTGCCAGCCGCTTGGCAGGGGATGGCTACACCTTC. Protein: CASRLAGDGYTF.

This chain uses TRBV10-2 with TRBJ2-1, with D tentatively TRBD1 (6 bases). Germline-derived CDR1 and CDR2 are WSHSY and SAAADI. The CDR3 loop spans 14 amino acids. V was pared by 7 bases and J by 6 bases, with 16 bases between. CDR3 in DNA: TGCGCCAGCATTCACAGGGAAAAACCCAATGAGCAGTTCTTC. Its translation is CASIHREKPNEQFF.

This clone was observed a handful of times. J is TRBJ1-5 and V is TRBV19; D not certain. V was trimmed by 3 bases and J by 0 bases, leaving 9 bases between them. The CDR3 has 15 amino acids. Germline loops: CDR1 LNHDA, CDR2 SQIVND (reference sequence). As DNA, the CDR3 is TGTGCCAGTAGTATCTTTGCGCATAGCAATCAGCCCCAGCATTTT. Translating gives CASSIFAHSNQPQHF.

The J gene is TRBJ1-5, the V gene TRBV3-1 (or the pseudogene TRBV3-2); 10 positions agree with TRBD1. The CDR3 is 15 amino acids. Germline trimming cut 3 bases from V and 6 bases from J; bases unmatched to any gene: 5. Germline lookup yields CDR1 LGHDT and CDR2 YNNKEL (reference sequence). The CDR3 sequence is CASSQGQGFRQPQHF. The CDR3 nucleotides read TGTGCCAGCAGCCAGGGACAGGGGTTTCGTCAGCCCCAGCATTTT.

This clone has just one count. This rearrangement joins TRBV24-1 to TRBJ2-3, with TRBD2 matching 12 bases. After removal of 4 bases from V and 4 bases from J, the junction contained 5 bases not matched to a gene. Germline V gene sequence: CDR1 KGHDR, CDR2 SFDVKD. CDR3 length: 16 residues. The CDR3 bases are TGTGCCACCAGTGACCCTAGCGGGGGGGGCGCAGATACGCAGTATTTT. The encoded protein is CATSDPSGGGADTQYF.

The table lists this clone with a few counts. The chain couples TRBV7-9 to TRBJ2-1, with 7 bases matching TRBD1. Per germline, CDR1 SEHNR and CDR2 FQNEAQ (reference sequence). The CDR3 runs 14 residues. Trimming removed 3 bases from V and 9 bases from J; junction bases left unmatched: 8. CDR3 nucleotide sequence: TGTGCCAGCAGCTTCCTGACAGGGCCGCTTGAGCAGTTCTTC. Its protein product is CASSFLTGPLEQFF.

This clone has just one count. The chain links TRBV9 to TRBJ2-3; tentative D call: TRBD1 (6 bases). The germline V gene has CDR1 SGDLS and CDR2 YYNGEE. The CDR3 length is 13 residues. The V gene lost 3 bases and the J gene lost 3 bases, with 8 bases spanning the gap. CDR3 loop: CASSATGTDTQYF. The CDR3 region has the DNA TGTGCCAGCAGCGCGACAGGAACAGATACGCAGTATTTT.

The chain employs TRBV7-2 and TRBJ1-1, with D unclear. Germline values: CDR1 SGHTA, CDR2 FQGNSA. Trimming removed 4 bases at V and 0 bases at J, with 12 bases between. The CDR3 has 15 amino acids. The CDR3: CASSSNGNLNTEAFF. Written as DNA, the CDR3 is TGTGCCAGCAGCTCGAACGGTAATCTGAACACTGAAGCTTTCTTT.

The V call is TRBV6-1, the J call TRBJ2-6; 9 bases are shared with TRBD1. Germline loops: CDR1 MNHNS, CDR2 SASEGT. The CDR3 is 17 residues long. The J segment lost 2 bases and the V segment lost 4 bases, leaving 6 bases of the junction unmatched. CDR3 sequence reads: CASSVDRGSAGANVLTF. The CDR3 DNA is TGTGCCAGCAGTGTAGACAGGGGGTCCGCTGGGGCCAACGTCCTGACTTTC.

The chain joins TRBV2 to TRBJ1-2; D is uncertain. Trimming shortened V by 6 bases and J by 4 bases, and 21 bases separated the two germline ends. This CDR3 has 16 residues. CDR1 is SNHLY and CDR2 is FYNNEI in the germline V gene. CDR3 in amino acids: CASRPQTFPGSYGYTF. The CDR3 bases are TGTGCCAGCAGGCCCCAGACGTTCCCCGGGTCCTATGGCTACACCTTC.

The rearrangement links TRBV4-3 to TRBJ1-4; D is perhaps TRBD1 (6 bases). V dropped 2 bases and J dropped 0 bases, with 22 bases sitting between them. Germline V gene lookup returns CDR1 LGHNA and CDR2 YSLEER. The CDR3 contains 20 residues. The CDR3 DNA reads as TGCGCCAGCAGCCAACTTTGGCCCCCGGAATCAGGGGCAACTAATGAAAAACTGTTTTTT. Its protein product is CASSQLWPPESGATNEKLFF.

The J gene is TRBJ1-5, the V gene TRBV27; perhaps TRBD1 as D (6 bases). V was pared by 5 bases and J by 0 bases, with 11 bases between. The CDR3 is 15 residues long. Looked up from germline, CDR1 is MNHEY and CDR2 is SMNVEV (reference sequence). This CDR3 reads CASSPGTNSNQPQHF. The DNA for the CDR3 is TGTGCCAGCAGTCCCGGGACAAATAGCAATCAGCCCCAGCATTTT.

This clone was observed once. The rearrangement uses TRBV4-3 and TRBJ2-1, with 8 bases fitting TRBD2. Per germline, CDR1 LGHNA and CDR2 YSLEER. Germline trimming cut 4 bases from V and 0 bases from J; bases unmatched to any gene: 17. The CDR3 length is 20 residues. This chain's CDR3 is CASSPREQGTGTSSYNEQFF. The DNA of the CDR3 is TGCGCCAGCAGCCCCCGAGAACAGGGTACCGGGACTAGCTCCTACAATGAGCAGTTCTTC.

The chain has TRBV25-1 and TRBJ1-5; tentatively, D is TRBD1 (6 bases). The CDR3 runs to 13 residues. Germline V gene lookup returns CDR1 MGHDK and CDR2 SYGVNS. The V end was cut by 8 bases, the J end by 2 bases, with 10 bases between. The chain's CDR3 is CASAGVGNQPQHF. CDR3 in DNA: TGTGCCAGCGCAGGGGTCGGCAATCAGCCCCAGCATTTT.

The chain carries TRBV4-3 and TRBJ1-4; D might be TRBD1 (6 bases). This CDR3 has 15 residues. Trimming left V 0 bases short and J 7 bases short, with 12 bases between. Germline CDR1 and CDR2: LGHNA and YSLEER. This CDR3 is CASSQEGGVSEKLFF. The CDR3 DNA is TGCGCCAGCAGCCAAGAAGGGGGGGTGAGTGAAAAACTGTTTTTT.

The V gene is TRBV7-2, the J gene TRBJ2-3; D perhaps matches TRBD1 (6 bases). Germline V lookup: CDR1 SGHTA, CDR2 FQGNSA. CDR3 size: 14 residues. Trimming cost V 0 bases and J 5 bases, with 9 bases left between them. The CDR3, as DNA: TGTGCCAGCAGCTTAGCTGGGGGCCTAGATACGCAGTATTTT. It is translated as CASSLAGGLDTQYF.

The V call is TRBV27, the J call TRBJ2-3; perhaps TRBD2 as D (6 bases). The CDR3 covers 14 residues. Trimming left V 6 bases short and J 0 bases short, with 10 bases between. Germline lookup yields CDR1 MNHEY and CDR2 SMNVEV (reference sequence). The CDR3 DNA sequence: TGTGCCAGCAGCCCCAGCGGGAGCACAGATACGCAGTATTTT. Translating it yields CASSPSGSTDTQYF.

CDR3 nucleotide sequence: TGTGCCAGTAGTTGGGGCGGGACCTACAATGAGCAGTTCTTC. This translates into CASSWGGTYNEQFF. The chain has TRBV19 and TRBJ2-1, with D perhaps matching TRBD2 (6 bases). V gave up 5 bases and J gave up 2 bases, with 10 bases separating them. The CDR3 sequence is 14 residues long. In germline, CDR1 is LNHDA, CDR2 SQIVND (reference sequence). Full variable domain (remainder filled in from reference TRBV19 and TRBJ2-1): DGGITQSPKYLFRKEGQNVTLSCEQNLNHDAMYWYRQDPGQGLRLIYYSQIVNDFQKGDIAEGYSVSREKKESFPLTVTSAQKNPTAFYLCASSWGGTYNEQFFGPGTRLTVL.

This chain connects TRBV19 to TRBJ1-3; the D is unclear. Germline-derived CDR1 and CDR2 are LNHDA and SQIVND (reference sequence). The V end was cut by 8 bases, the J end by 7 bases, with 15 bases between. The CDR3 totals 13 residues. The CDR3, as DNA: TGTGCCAGTCGGGAAAAGGGCGGTAACACCATATATTTT. Its protein product is CASREKGGNTIYF.

This sequence joins TRBV12-3 or TRBV12-4 and TRBJ1-1, with D unclear. Deletions cut 5 bases from V and 2 bases from J, with 9 bases between. The CDR3 length is 13 residues. CDR3: CASSLDFNTEAFF. The CDR3, as DNA: TGTGCCAGCAGTCTTGACTTTAACACTGAAGCTTTCTTT.

This chain uses TRBV2 with TRBJ1-5, with a weak D call TRBD1 (6 bases). In germline, CDR1 is SNHLY, CDR2 FYNNEI. Trimming left V 4 bases short and J 6 bases short, with 13 bases between. The CDR3 is 14 amino acids. The CDR3 nucleotides read TGTGCCAGCAGTGTCGACAGGAAGAGTCAGCCCCAGCATTTT. This sequence encodes CASSVDRKSQPQHF.

The rearrangement uses TRBV29-1 and TRBJ2-1; TRBD2 matches 8 bases. Germline values: CDR1 SQVTM, CDR2 ANQGSEA. V trimming: 4 bases; J trimming: 8 bases; junction bases outside the gene matches: 1. The CDR3 totals 11 residues. CDR3 sequence: CSVATSDEQFF. The CDR3 DNA is TGCAGCGTTGCGACTAGCGATGAGCAGTTCTTC.

The chain carries TRBV5-6 and TRBJ2-1; possible D gene TRBD2, 6 bases. Trimming stripped 4 bases from V and 8 bases from J, with 10 bases between. Germline CDR1 and CDR2: SGHDT and YYEEEE. There are 12 residues in the CDR3. This chain's CDR3 is CASSHRLDEQFF. CDR3 bases: TGTGCCAGCAGCCATAGACTAGATGAGCAGTTCTTC.

This chain connects TRBV19 to TRBJ1-4, with a possible D match to TRBD1 (5 bases). Germline values: CDR1 LNHDA, CDR2 SQIVND (reference sequence). V lost 7 bases to trimming and J lost 10 bases, with 16 bases between them. The CDR3 has 13 residues. CDR3 residues: CASNQGEGRKLFF. In DNA form, the CDR3 reads TGTGCCAGTAACCAGGGTGAAGGGCGAAAACTGTTTTTT. The variable domain in full, with the rest retrieved from reference TRBV19 and TRBJ1-4, is DGGITQSPKYLFRKEGQNVTLSCEQNLNHDAMYWYRQDPGQGLRLIYYSQIVNDFQKGDIAEGYSVSREKKESFPLTVTSAQKNPTAFYLCASNQGEGRKLFFGSGTQLSVL.

The chain uses TRBV5-1 and TRBJ2-1; D is unresolved. Trimming removed 4 bases at V and 2 bases at J, with 7 bases between. This CDR3 spans 13 amino acids. The V gene's germline CDR1 is SGHRS and CDR2 YFSETQ. CDR3 in amino acids: CASSETTYNEQFF. CDR3 coding DNA: TGCGCCAGCAGCGAAACAACCTACAATGAGCAGTTCTTC.

This clone appeared a single time. CDR3 in amino acids: CASSSWTSGSGSEQFF. The DNA of the CDR3 is TGTGCCAGCAGTTCGTGGACTAGCGGGAGCGGTAGTGAGCAGTTCTTC. The chain combines TRBV6-2 or TRBV6-3 with TRBJ2-1; TRBD2 agrees at 13 bases. Germline assignment: CDR1 MNHEY and CDR2 SVGEGT. CDR3 size: 16 residues. The ends lost 4 bases at V and 9 bases at J; junction bases unmatched: 9.

This clone was detected only a few times. The chain is built from TRBV11-2 and TRBJ2-7; 8 positions agree with TRBD1. The CDR3 has 13 residues. The J segment lost 6 bases and the V segment lost 1 base, leaving 2 bases of the junction unmatched. Germline-derived CDR1 and CDR2 are SGHAT and FQNNGV. CDR3 sequence (DNA): TGTGCCAGCAGCTTAGCAGGGGGCGCCGAGCAGTACTTC. Its protein is CASSLAGGAEQYF.

In this sample, this clone turned up a few times. V usage is TRBV30 and J usage is TRBJ2-7, with 7 bases lining up with TRBD1. Germline CDR1 reads GTSNPN; CDR2 reads SVGIG (reference sequence). The CDR3 covers 12 residues. Unmatched junction bases numbered 3, after V lost 5 bases and J lost 2 bases. In DNA form, the CDR3 reads TGTGCCTGGTCAAGGGGGCCCTACGAGCAGTACGTC. Residues: CAWSRGPYEQYV.

J is TRBJ1-6 and V is TRBV6-4, with 7 bases lining up with TRBD1. The CDR3 totals 15 residues. In germline, CDR1 is MRHNA, CDR2 SNTAGT. The junction had 6 bases not matched to a gene; V was cut back by 3 bases and J by 7 bases. The DNA of the CDR3 is TGTGCCAGCAGTGAAAGGAGACAGGGCAATTCACCCCTCCACTTT. Translation gives CASSERRQGNSPLHF.